These 21 T cell receptor beta chains were sequenced from one sample in a study of T cell responses to AZD1222 COVID-19 vaccine. Measured with immunoSEQ multiplex PCR; TCRdb has only the in-frame clones, and not every one. The sample has about 120,000 clones, roughly 85% seen once. Sequenced material: peripheral blood, taken on day 0 of AZD1222 vaccination. These receptors were taken from an adult in good health.

The chain carries TRBV20-1 and TRBJ2-1; D gene ambiguous. CDR3 length: 11 amino acids. Germline V lookup: CDR1 DFQATT, CDR2 SNEGSKA (reference sequence). The CDR3 DNA is TGCAGGCCTTTCGGAAACAATGAGCAGTTCTTC. Its translation: CRPFGNNEQFF.

This clone was observed once. The genes are TRBV4-2 and TRBJ2-7; 8 bases line up with TRBD2. The CDR3 covers 17 residues. Per the germline V gene, CDR1 is LGHNA and CDR2 is YNFKEQ. Trimming took 0 bases from V and 1 from J; bases not matched to a gene: 8. CDR3 sequence: CASSQDLSGGTSYEQYF. DNA of the CDR3: TGTGCCAGCAGCCAAGATCTAAGCGGGGGAACGTCCTACGAGCAGTACTTC.

This clone came up once. J is TRBJ2-1 and V is TRBV27, with D hard to call. This CDR3 has 12 residues. Germline V gives CDR1 MNHEY, CDR2 SMNVEV (reference sequence). Trimming took 2 bases from V and 7 from J, leaving 6 bases between them. CDR3 DNA: TGTGCCAGCAGTTTAGTTCGAAATGAGCAGTTCTTC. Translation gives CASSLVRNEQFF.

The J gene is TRBJ2-5, the V gene TRBV3-1 (or the pseudogene TRBV3-2); 11 bases match TRBD2. CDR3 length: 18 residues. V trimming: 2 bases; J trimming: 4 bases; junction bases outside the gene matches: 12. Germline V lookup: CDR1 LGHDT, CDR2 YNNKEL (reference sequence). The CDR3 spells CASSQTAFLLAGGETQYF. The CDR3, as DNA: TGTGCCAGCAGCCAAACCGCCTTCTTGCTAGCGGGGGGAGAGACCCAGTACTTC.

The chain combines TRBV7-2 with TRBJ1-5, with TRBD1 identical over 8 bases. CDR1 SGHTA and CDR2 FQGNSA come from the germline V gene. V trimming: 5 bases; J trimming: 4 bases; junction bases outside the gene matches: 10. The CDR3 has 16 residues. The CDR3, as DNA: TGTGCCAGCAGCCTCCTCGGCACAGGGGGTAATCAGCCCCAGCATTTT. This gives the protein CASSLLGTGGNQPQHF.

This clone appeared once. This chain joins TRBV6-5 and TRBJ2-1; TRBD2 aligns across 9 bases. The J segment lost 4 bases and the V segment lost 6 bases, leaving 7 bases of the junction unmatched. The CDR3 loop spans 15 amino acids. CDR1 MNHEY and CDR2 SVGAGI come from the germline V gene. The CDR3 DNA follows: TGTGCCAGCAGCCAGACTAGCGGAAATTACAATGAGCAGTTCTTC. It yields the protein CASSQTSGNYNEQFF.

V gene TRBV18 combines with J gene TRBJ1-4; 9 positions agree with TRBD1. Trimming at V came to 4 bases and at J to 8 bases, leaving 8 bases not matched to a gene. The germline V gene encodes CDR1 KGHSH and CDR2 LQKENI. This CDR3 region has 15 residues. The CDR3 protein is CASSRRDRDVEKLFF. The CDR3 DNA is TGTGCCAGCTCACGCCGGGACAGGGATGTCGAAAAACTGTTTTTT.

V gene TRBV27 combines with J gene TRBJ1-2, with 12 bases that match TRBD1. The CDR3 contains 17 residues. Germline-derived CDR1 and CDR2 are MNHEY and SMNVEV (reference sequence). The trim removed 8 bases at V and 4 bases at J, leaving 14 bases unmatched. The CDR3 bases are TGTGCCAGCTTACAGCTCAAAGGGACAGGGGGCAGCTATGGCTACACCTTC. It codes for CASLQLKGTGGSYGYTF.

The rearrangement links TRBV6-2 or TRBV6-3 to TRBJ2-7, with 13 bases fitting TRBD2. With V trimmed by 0 bases and J by 4 bases, 3 bases remained unmatched. There are 16 residues in the CDR3. The germline V gene encodes CDR1 MNHEY and CDR2 SVGEGT. CDR3 in amino acids: CASSYSTSGRAYEQYF. The CDR3 region has the DNA TGTGCCAGCAGTTACTCAACTAGCGGGAGGGCATACGAGCAGTACTTC.

The chain combines TRBV5-4 with TRBJ1-4; D unclear. CDR1 and CDR2 from the germline V gene are SGHNT and YYREEE (reference sequence). The CDR3 is made up of 15 amino acids. V dropped 1 base and J dropped 4 bases, with 11 bases sitting between them. CDR3: CASSLMGSNNEKLFF. DNA of the CDR3: TGTGCCAGCAGCTTGATGGGAAGCAATAATGAAAAACTGTTTTTT. The complete variable domain, with remaining parts taken from reference TRBV5-4 and TRBJ1-4, reads ETGVTQSPTHLIKTRGQQVTLRCSSQSGHNTVSWYQQALGQGPQFIFQYYREEENGRGNFPPRFSGLQFPNYSSELNVNALELDDSALYLCASSLMGSNNEKLFFGSGTQLSVL.

V gene TRBV5-6 combines with J gene TRBJ1-2; 8 nucleotides line up with TRBD1. This CDR3 region has 14 residues. Germline V gene data show CDR1 as SGHDT and CDR2 as YYEEEE. The ends lost 0 bases at V and 4 bases at J; junction bases unmatched: 2. CDR3 DNA: TGTGCCAGCAGCTTGGACAGGGGGGGCTATGGCTACACCTTC. It translates to CASSLDRGGYGYTF.

The CDR3 sequence: CASRTGYEQYF. CDR3 DNA: TGTGCCAGTAGGACAGGGTACGAGCAGTACTTC. The chain carries TRBV19 and TRBJ2-7, with 7 bases identical to TRBD1. The germline CDR1 and CDR2 sequences are LNHDA and SQIVND (reference sequence). This CDR3 is 11 amino acids long. V lost 6 bases to trimming and J lost 4 bases; unmatched junction nucleotides: 0.

The rearrangement links TRBV2 to TRBJ1-5; D is unclear. V lost 7 bases, J lost 0 bases, and 7 bases lay in between. The germline gives CDR1 SNHLY, CDR2 FYNNEI. The CDR3 contains 13 residues. The CDR3 DNA sequence: TGTGCCAGCAAGTACTTTAGCAATCAGCCCCAGCATTTT. Translation: CASKYFSNQPQHF. Using reference TRBV2 and TRBJ1-5 for the parts outside the CDR3, the full variable domain is EPEVTQTPSHQVTQMGQEVILRCVPISNHLYFYWYRQILGQKVEFLVSFYNNEISEKSEIFDDQFSVERPDGSNFTLKIRSTKLEDSAMYFCASKYFSNQPQHFGDGTRLSIL.

In DNA, the CDR3 is TGTGCCAGCAGCTTTTATACGACGGAATATGGCTACACCTTC. Its translation is CASSFYTTEYGYTF. This rearrangement joins TRBV5-6 to TRBJ1-2; the D is unclear. CDR1 SGHDT and CDR2 YYEEEE come from the germline V gene. V lost 2 bases, J lost 5 bases, and 13 bases lay in between. The CDR3 covers 14 residues. The full variable domain, its missing parts supplied by reference TRBV5-6 and TRBJ1-2, is DAGVTQSPTHLIKTRGQQVTLRCSPKSGHDTVSWYQQALGQGPQFIFQYYEEEERQRGNFPDRFSGHQFPNYSSELNVNALLLGDSALYLCASSFYTTEYGYTFGSGTRLTVV.

This CDR3 is CASSLSFQDRQYF. CDR3 bases: TGCGCCAGCAGCTTGAGTTTTCAGGATCGCCAGTACTTC. The V and J genes are TRBV5-1 and TRBJ2-5; D uncertain. CDR3 length: 13 amino acids. Germline assignment: CDR1 SGHRS and CDR2 YFSETQ. The V end was cut by 1 base, the J end by 10 bases, with 14 bases between.

V usage is TRBV5-1 and J usage is TRBJ1-5; 10 nucleotides match TRBD1. CDR3 length equals 15 residues. Trimming took 4 bases from V and 7 from J; bases not matched to a gene: 8. CDR1 is SGHRS and CDR2 is YFSETQ in the germline V gene. CDR3 in amino acids: CASSPGTGAQQPQHF. The CDR3 DNA sequence: TGCGCCAGCAGCCCCGGGACAGGGGCTCAGCAGCCCCAGCATTTT.

The CDR3 bases are TGTGCCAGCAGTGACTCCTATCAGCCCCAGCATTTT. As protein: CASSDSYQPQHF. V gene TRBV2 combines with J gene TRBJ1-5; D call uncertain. V lost 3 bases and J lost 5, with 5 bases in between. CDR3 size: 12 residues. Germline values: CDR1 SNHLY, CDR2 FYNNEI. Looking up the rest from reference TRBV2 and TRBJ1-5 gives the full variable domain: EPEVTQTPSHQVTQMGQEVILRCVPISNHLYFYWYRQILGQKVEFLVSFYNNEISEKSEIFDDQFSVERPDGSNFTLKIRSTKLEDSAMYFCASSDSYQPQHFGDGTRLSIL.

This clone appeared a few times. The J gene is TRBJ1-1, the V gene TRBV7-9; possible D gene TRBD1, 6 bases. CDR3 size: 14 residues. CDR1 SEHNR and CDR2 FQNEAQ come from the germline V gene (reference sequence). Trimming left V 4 bases short and J 9 bases short, with 18 bases between. CDR3 sequence (DNA): TGTGCCAGCAGCTCCATGGACAGAGGGGAGAAAGCTTTCTTT. Amino acid sequence: CASSSMDRGEKAFF.

In its sample, this clone was seen a few times. The chain couples TRBV5-6 to TRBJ2-3; maybe TRBD2 (5 bases). V gave up 4 bases and J gave up 9 bases, with 15 bases separating them. The CDR3 is 13 residues long. The germline gives CDR1 SGHDT, CDR2 YYEEEE. Here the CDR3 reads CASSLWRSRTQYF. The CDR3 nucleotides read TGTGCCAGCAGCCTATGGAGGAGTCGGACGCAGTATTTT.

Here the CDR3 DNA reads TGTGCCAGCAGTTACTTAGGGCAGGGCCCTGAGCAGTTCTTC. Translation: CASSYLGQGPEQFF. The chain couples TRBV6-5 to TRBJ2-1, with D perhaps matching TRBD1 (5 bases). This CDR3 spans 14 amino acids. V lost 1 base and J lost 9, with 13 bases in between. The germline V gene has CDR1 MNHEY and CDR2 SVGAGI.

The V gene is TRBV11-2, the J gene TRBJ2-7; unclear D gene. Germline V lookup: CDR1 SGHAT, CDR2 FQNNGV. Trimming shortened V by 1 base and J by 6 bases, and 22 bases separated the two germline ends. This CDR3 comprises 17 residues. CDR3 region: CASSLASRPAVVSEQYF. The CDR3 DNA is TGTGCCAGCAGCTTAGCCTCGCGCCCGGCGGTTGTGTCCGAGCAGTACTTC.